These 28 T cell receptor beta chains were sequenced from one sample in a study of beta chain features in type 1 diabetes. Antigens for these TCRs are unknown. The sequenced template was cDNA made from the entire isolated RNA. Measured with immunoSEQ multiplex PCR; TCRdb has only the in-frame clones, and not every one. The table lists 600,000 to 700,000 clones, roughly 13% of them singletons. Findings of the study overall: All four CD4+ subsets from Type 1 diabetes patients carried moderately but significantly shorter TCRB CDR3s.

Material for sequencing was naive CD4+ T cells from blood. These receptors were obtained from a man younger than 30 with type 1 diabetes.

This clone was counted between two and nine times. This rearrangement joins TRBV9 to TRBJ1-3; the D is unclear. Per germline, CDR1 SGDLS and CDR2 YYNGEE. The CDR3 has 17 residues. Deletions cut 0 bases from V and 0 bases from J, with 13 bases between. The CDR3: CASSVESAGISGNTIYF. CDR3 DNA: TGTGCCAGCAGCGTAGAGTCTGCGGGTATCTCTGGAAACACCATATATTTT.

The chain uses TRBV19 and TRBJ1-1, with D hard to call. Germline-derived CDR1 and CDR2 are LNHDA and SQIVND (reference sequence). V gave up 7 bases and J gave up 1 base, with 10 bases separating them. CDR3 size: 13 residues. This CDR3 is CASTHRTNTEAFF. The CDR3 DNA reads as TGTGCCAGTACCCACCGGACGAACACTGAAGCTTTCTTT.

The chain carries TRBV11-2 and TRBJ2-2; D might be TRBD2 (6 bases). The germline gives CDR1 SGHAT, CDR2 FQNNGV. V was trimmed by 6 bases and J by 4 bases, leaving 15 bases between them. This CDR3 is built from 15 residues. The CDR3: CASRPLKGGTGELFF. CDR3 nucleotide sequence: TGTGCCAGCAGGCCCCTGAAGGGAGGCACCGGGGAGCTGTTTTTT.

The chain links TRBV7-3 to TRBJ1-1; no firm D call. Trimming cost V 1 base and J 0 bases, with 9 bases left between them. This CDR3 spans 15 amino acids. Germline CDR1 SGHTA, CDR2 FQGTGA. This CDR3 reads CASSLNAVMNTEAFF. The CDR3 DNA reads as TGTGCCAGCAGCTTAAACGCCGTAATGAACACTGAAGCTTTCTTT.

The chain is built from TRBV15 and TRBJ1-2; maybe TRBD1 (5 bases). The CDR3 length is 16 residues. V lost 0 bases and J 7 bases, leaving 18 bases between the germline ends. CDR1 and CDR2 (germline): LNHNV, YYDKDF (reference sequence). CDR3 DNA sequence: TGTGCCACCAGCAGAGATCTTGAAGGGGTGGGCGCTGGCTACACCTTC. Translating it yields CATSRDLEGVGAGYTF.

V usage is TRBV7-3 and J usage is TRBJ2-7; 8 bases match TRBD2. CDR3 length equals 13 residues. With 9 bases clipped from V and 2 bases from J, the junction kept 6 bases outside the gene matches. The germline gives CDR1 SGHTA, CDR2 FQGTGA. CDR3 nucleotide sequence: TGTGCCAGTCGAGCGGGGGAGACCTACGAGCAGTACTTC. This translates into CASRAGETYEQYF.

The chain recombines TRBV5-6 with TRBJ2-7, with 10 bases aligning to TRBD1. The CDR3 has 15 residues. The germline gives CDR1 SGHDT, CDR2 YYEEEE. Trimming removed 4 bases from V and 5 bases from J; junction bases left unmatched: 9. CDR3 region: CASSSPGQGRDEQYF. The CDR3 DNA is TGTGCCAGCAGCAGTCCGGGACAGGGGAGGGACGAGCAGTACTTC.

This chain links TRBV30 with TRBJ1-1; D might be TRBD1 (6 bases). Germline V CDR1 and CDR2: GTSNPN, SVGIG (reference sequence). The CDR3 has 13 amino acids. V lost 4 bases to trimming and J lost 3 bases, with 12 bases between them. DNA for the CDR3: TGTGCCTGGAACTTACGACAGGACACTGAAGCTTTCTTT. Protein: CAWNLRQDTEAFF.

The CDR3 reads CASSSRNSNQPQHF. CDR3 in DNA: TGTGCCAGCAGCAGTCGGAATAGCAATCAGCCCCAGCATTTT. This chain joins TRBV7-2 and TRBJ1-5; D uncertain. The germline V and J ends were trimmed by 5 bases and 0 bases, with 8 bases remaining between them. This CDR3 contains 14 residues. Germline CDR1 SGHTA, CDR2 FQGNSA.

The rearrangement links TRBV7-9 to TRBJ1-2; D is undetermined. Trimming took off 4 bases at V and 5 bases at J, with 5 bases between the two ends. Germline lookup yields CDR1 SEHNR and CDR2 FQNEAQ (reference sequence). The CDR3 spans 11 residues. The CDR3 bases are TGTGCCAGCAGCTCCATATATGGCTACACCTTC. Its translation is CASSSIYGYTF.

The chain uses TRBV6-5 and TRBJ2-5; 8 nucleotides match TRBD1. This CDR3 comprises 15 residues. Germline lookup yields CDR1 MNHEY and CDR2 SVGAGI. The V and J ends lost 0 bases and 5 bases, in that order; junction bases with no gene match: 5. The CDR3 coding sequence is TGTGCCAGCAGTTACTCGCAGGGGGCGAGGGAGACCCAGTACTTC. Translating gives CASSYSQGARETQYF.

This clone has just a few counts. CDR3 amino acids: CSVEGPRGSLYEQYF. CDR3 DNA: TGCAGCGTTGAAGGGCCTAGGGGGAGCCTCTACGAGCAGTACTTC. This chain joins TRBV29-1 and TRBJ2-7; perhaps TRBD1 as D (6 bases). This CDR3 has 15 amino acids. Trimming removed 1 base at V and 3 bases at J, with 16 bases between. Germline V lookup: CDR1 SQVTM, CDR2 ANQGSEA.

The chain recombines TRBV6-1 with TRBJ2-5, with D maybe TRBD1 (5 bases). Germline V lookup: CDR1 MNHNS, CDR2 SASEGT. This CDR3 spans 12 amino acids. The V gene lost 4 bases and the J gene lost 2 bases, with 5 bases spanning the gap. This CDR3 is CASSGQQETQYF. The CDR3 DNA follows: TGTGCCAGCAGTGGACAGCAAGAGACCCAGTACTTC.

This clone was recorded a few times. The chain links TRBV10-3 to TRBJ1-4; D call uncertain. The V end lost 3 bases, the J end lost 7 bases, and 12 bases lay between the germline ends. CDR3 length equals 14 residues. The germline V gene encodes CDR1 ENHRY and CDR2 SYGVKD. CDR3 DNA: TGTGCCATCAGTGAAGGTGCCAAGGGTGAAAAACTGTTTTTT. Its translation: CAISEGAKGEKLFF.

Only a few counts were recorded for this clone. CDR3 residues: CASSSPPGTHTGELFF. CDR3 DNA sequence: TGCGCCAGCAGCTCACCCCCCGGGACGCACACCGGGGAGCTGTTTTTT. The V call is TRBV5-1, the J call TRBJ2-2; D could derive from TRBD1 or TRBD2 (5 bases each). CDR3 length: 16 residues. CDR1 is SGHRS, CDR2 YFSETQ, per germline. The V and J ends lost 3 bases and 3 bases respectively, with 15 bases between them.

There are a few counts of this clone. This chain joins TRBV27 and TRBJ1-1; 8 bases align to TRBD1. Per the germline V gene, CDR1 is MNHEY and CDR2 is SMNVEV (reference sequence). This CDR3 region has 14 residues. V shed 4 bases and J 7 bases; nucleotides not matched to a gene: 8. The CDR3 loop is CASSWVQGVGEAFF. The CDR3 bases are TGTGCCAGCAGTTGGGTACAGGGGGTTGGTGAAGCTTTCTTT.

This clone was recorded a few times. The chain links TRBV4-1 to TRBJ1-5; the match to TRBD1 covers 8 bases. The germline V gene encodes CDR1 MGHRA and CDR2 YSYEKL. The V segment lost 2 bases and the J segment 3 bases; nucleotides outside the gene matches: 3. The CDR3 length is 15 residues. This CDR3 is CASSQSDRDNQPQHF. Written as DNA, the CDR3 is TGCGCCAGCAGCCAATCGGACAGGGACAATCAGCCCCAGCATTTT.

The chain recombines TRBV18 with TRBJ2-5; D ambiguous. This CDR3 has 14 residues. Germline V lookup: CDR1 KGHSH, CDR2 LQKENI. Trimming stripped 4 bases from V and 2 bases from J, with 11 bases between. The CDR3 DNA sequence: TGTGCCAGCTCACTTTCTAGAAGTCAAGAGACCCAGTACTTC. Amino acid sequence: CASSLSRSQETQYF.

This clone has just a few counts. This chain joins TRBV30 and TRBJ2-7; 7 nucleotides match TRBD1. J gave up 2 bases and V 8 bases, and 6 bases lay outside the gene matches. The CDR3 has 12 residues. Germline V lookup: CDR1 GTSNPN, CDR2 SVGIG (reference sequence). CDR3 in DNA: TGTGCCGGGGGACAGACTCCCTACGAGCAGTACTTC. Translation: CAGGQTPYEQYF.

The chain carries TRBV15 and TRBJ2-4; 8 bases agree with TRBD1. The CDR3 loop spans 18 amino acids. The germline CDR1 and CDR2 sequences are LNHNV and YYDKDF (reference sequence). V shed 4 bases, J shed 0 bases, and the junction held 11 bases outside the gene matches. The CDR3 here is CATSNRDRPILAKNIQYF. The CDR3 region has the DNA TGTGCCACCAGCAACCGGGACAGGCCCATTCTAGCCAAAAACATTCAGTACTTC.

Here the CDR3 reads CASGLVGQPQHF. For the CDR3, the DNA is TGTGCTAGTGGTTTGGTGGGTCAGCCCCAGCATTTT. The chain joins TRBV12-5 to TRBJ1-5; no reliable D call. Germline V gene data show CDR1 as LGHNT and CDR2 as FRNRAP. Trimming shortened V by 0 bases and J by 6 bases, and 3 bases separated the two germline ends. The length of the CDR3 is 12 residues.

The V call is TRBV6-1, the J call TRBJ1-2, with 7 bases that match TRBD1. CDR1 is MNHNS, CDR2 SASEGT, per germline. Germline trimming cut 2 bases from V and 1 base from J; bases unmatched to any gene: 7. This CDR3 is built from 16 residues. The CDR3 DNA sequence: TGTGCCAGCAGTGAATATGGACAGGTTCATAACTATGGCTACACCTTC. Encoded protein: CASSEYGQVHNYGYTF.

The CDR3 loop is CASSFDSRRKGYYGYTF. CDR3 DNA sequence: TGTGCCAGCAGCTTCGACTCGCGGCGGAAGGGCTACTATGGCTACACCTTC. This chain connects TRBV7-9 to TRBJ1-2; D ambiguous. Germline lookup yields CDR1 SEHNR and CDR2 FQNEAQ (reference sequence). V was trimmed by 3 bases and J by 3 bases, leaving 20 bases between them. CDR3 length: 17 residues.

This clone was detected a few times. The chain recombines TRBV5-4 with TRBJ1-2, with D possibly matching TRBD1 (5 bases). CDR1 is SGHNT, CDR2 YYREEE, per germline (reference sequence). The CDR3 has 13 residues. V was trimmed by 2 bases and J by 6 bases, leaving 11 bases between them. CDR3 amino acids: CASSLPTVNGYTF. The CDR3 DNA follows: TGTGCCAGCAGCTTACCGACAGTTAATGGCTACACCTTC.

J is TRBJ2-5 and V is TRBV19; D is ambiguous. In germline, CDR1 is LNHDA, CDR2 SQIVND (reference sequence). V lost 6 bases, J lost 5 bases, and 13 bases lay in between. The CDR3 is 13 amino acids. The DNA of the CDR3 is TGTGCCAGTAGGGTGGCCCCGTCCGAGACCCAGTACTTC. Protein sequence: CASRVAPSETQYF.

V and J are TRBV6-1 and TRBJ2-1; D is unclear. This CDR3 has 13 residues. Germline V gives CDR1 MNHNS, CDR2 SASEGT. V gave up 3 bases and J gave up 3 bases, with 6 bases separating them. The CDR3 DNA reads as TGTGCCAGCAGTGACCGAGTCTACAATGAGCAGTTCTTC. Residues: CASSDRVYNEQFF.

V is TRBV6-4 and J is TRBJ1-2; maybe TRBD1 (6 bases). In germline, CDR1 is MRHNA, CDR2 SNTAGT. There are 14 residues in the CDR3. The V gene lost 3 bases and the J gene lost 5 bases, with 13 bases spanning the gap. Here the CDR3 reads CASSDGGASYGYTF. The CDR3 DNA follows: TGTGCCAGCAGTGATGGGGGGGCAAGTTATGGCTACACCTTC.

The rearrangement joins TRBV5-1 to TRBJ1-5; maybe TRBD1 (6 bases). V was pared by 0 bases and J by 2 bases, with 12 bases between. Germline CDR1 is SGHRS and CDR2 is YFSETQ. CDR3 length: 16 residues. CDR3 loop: CASSLAPGDGNQPQHF. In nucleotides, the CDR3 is TGCGCCAGCAGCTTGGCCCCAGGGGATGGCAATCAGCCCCAGCATTTT. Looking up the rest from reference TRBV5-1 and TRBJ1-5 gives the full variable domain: KAGVTQTPRYLIKTRGQQVTLSCSPISGHRSVSWYQQTPGQGLQFLFEYFSETQRNKGNFPGRFSGRQFSNSRSEMNVSTLELGDSALYLCASSLAPGDGNQPQHFGDGTRLSIL.